This TCR beta chain was captured by sequencing in a study of neoadjuvant anti-PD-1 for oral cavity cancer listed by TCRdb under 2021. Looking at the study overall: Three to four biweekly doses of nivolumab at 3 mg/kg were mostly administered to patients before curative-intent surgical resection. Under RECIST 1.1, a patient counted as a responder if showing complete response, partial response or stable disease, and as a non-responder if showing progression. A fourth nivolumab dose was given around day 43 to patients without progression, and definitive surgical resection was performed in those patients on days 50-56. There were roughly 11 patients in the parent correlative cohort, and the response rate was about 36%. What the work shows at the level of the full study, not this receptor alone: A higher pretreatment blood Treg/Th17 ratio correlated with both higher pretreatment blood TCRbeta clonality and lower post-treatment tumor TCRbeta clonality. Only three patients per response group were included in the TCR analyses, and larger cohorts for validation were called for by the authors. After neoadjuvant nivolumab, significantly higher T cell clonality (Gini index) was found within PBMCs in non-responders than in responders.

With regard to this clone: The clone's antigen remains unknown. No qualities accompany the bases; no much larger clone lies one base away.

Sequences SEHNR (CDR1) and FQNEAQ (CDR2) are obtained from the germline V gene (reference sequence). V is reduced by 0 bases and J by 5 bases, leaving a spacing of 5 bases between them. The cysteine opens and the phenylalanine closes a CDR3 of 12 amino acids. Of all the DNA, just the CDR3 is kept, 36 bases in frame from base 1. The label giving this sample's time point can be read as: before neoadjuvant nivolumab. None of the patients had received prior systemic or radiation treatment, and all were newly diagnosed with stage II-IVA oral cavity squamous cell carcinoma. The cohort consisted of patients with HPV-negative, locally advanced oral cavity squamous cell carcinoma. No culture maintenance or expansion was done, as the peripheral blood mononuclear cells went straight to analysis. The samples were drawn from a longitudinal correlative study tied to a single-arm phase II trial testing neoadjuvant nivolumab in oral cavity squamous cell carcinoma. Subject-matched pre- and post-treatment PBMCs and tumors from three responders and three non-responders were subjected to genomic DNA-based TCRbeta sequencing. Peripheral blood mononuclear cells were collected once before nivolumab treatment and again after treatment, at the time of surgery. Genomic DNA was isolated from PBMCs using the Maxwell RSC DNA from Cells kit.

For deep sequencing of PBMC libraries, mostly approximately 460 ng of input genomic DNA was used, and six replicates were run per sample. Following the manufacturer's instructions, the team built TCRbeta libraries using the immunoSEQ hsTCRbeta kit. The completed libraries were mixed into a single pool at 3 nM, then sequenced with an Illumina NovaSeq 6000 S4 flow cell. The authors' analysis ran thus. The immunoSEQ Analyzer handled quality control and preprocessing of the raw data. The analysis was restricted to productive rearrangements, with each unique CDR3 amino acid sequence defining a clonotype. Using the R package tcR, the researchers computed the Gini-Simpson index as their estimate of repertoire clonality. Student's t test was used to compare Gini indices, and Pearson correlation was used to assess associations with tumor size change. The clones in this table, taken by TCRdb from immuneACCESS, are in-frame only. Not every clone is retained; where verified, under half of the shortfall comes from an unresolved V gene, and the cause of the rest is unknown. The D gene and trimming were derived from the DNA, and the V and J assignments and clone size from that table. For this sample the table gives around 34,000 clones, of which about 83% were detected only once. The top ten clonotypes cover roughly 4% of the sample.

The sequencing used PBMCs, collected before nivolumab (anti-PD-1) treatment. The V and J segments used are TRBV7-9 and TRBJ2-7, with the D gene call left open. This receptor was identified in a person between 40 and 85 years old with oral cavity squamous cell carcinoma. The sequenced DNA: TGTGCCAGCAGCTTAGCAGGACACGAGCAGTACTTC. It is translated as CASSLAGHEQYF.